A selection of T cell receptor beta chains follows, all from one sample in a study of blood T cell repertoires in COVID-19. Produced via immunoSEQ multiplex PCR; TCRdb's table is partial and in-frame only. The table includes around 150,000 clones, 85% to 95% detected once. Sequenced input: peripheral blood. The receptor set was obtained from a woman between 45 and 65 years old with acute or convalescent COVID-19. CDR3s include the opening cysteine and the closing phenylalanine or tryptophan. D genes are given only for firm matches. A clone size is listed for some rows: how often the clone was seen (once, few, many), or a class if it is expanded.

abundance | j_gene | d_gene | v_gene | CDR3nt | CDR3aa
once | TRBJ2-1 | TRBD2 | TRBV7-9 | TGTGCCAGCAGCCCTAGCGGGGCCTCCTACAATGAGCAGTTCTTC | CASSPSGASYNEQFF
NA | TRBJ2-6 | NA | TRBV29-1 | TGCAGCGTCGCAGCGGATGAGGCACCCCTAGGCGACGGGGCCAACGTCCTGACTTTC | CSVAADEAPLGDGANVLTF
NA | TRBJ1-2 | TRBD1 | TRBV11-2 | TGTGCCAGCAGCTTAGAGGTCCAGGGGGCTTACGGCTACACCTTC | CASSLEVQGAYGYTF
NA | TRBJ2-7 | NA | TRBV9 | TGTGCCAGCAGCGTTCCGCTCCGGGTCTACACCTACGAGCAGTACTTC | CASSVPLRVYTYEQYF
NA | TRBJ1-1 | NA | TRBV30 | TGTGCCCGGATGGGGGGCGGGAGCACTGAAGCTTTCTTT | CARMGGGSTEAFF
NA | TRBJ2-1 | TRBD2 | TRBV24-1 | TGTGCCACCAGTGATTCGCTAGCGGGGGATGAGCAGTTCTTC | CATSDSLAGDEQFF
once | TRBJ1-1 | NA | TRBV29-1 | TGCAGCGTTGTATCTAACGGGGGGCAGGATTGGACTGAAGCTTTCTTT | CSVVSNGGQDWTEAFF
NA | TRBJ1-5 | NA | TRBV19 | TGTGCCAGTAGAGCGAGACAGATATCCAATCAGCCCCAGCATTTT | CASRARQISNQPQHF
NA | TRBJ1-5 | NA | TRBV19 | TGTGCCAGTAGTCCTCATCCGGGACAAAAAAAACAGCCCCAGCATTTT | CASSPHPGQKKQPQHF
NA | TRBJ1-3 | NA | TRBV27 | TGTGCCAGCAAAATATGCCCCCCAGGGGCTGGAAACACCATATATTTT | CASKICPPGAGNTIYF
few | TRBJ1-1 | TRBD1 | TRBV15 | TGTGCCACCAGCAGAGATCGTACAGGGGCTGAAGCTTTCTTT | CATSRDRTGAEAFF
NA | TRBJ1-3 | NA | TRBV5-1 | TGCGCCAGCAGCTTGCAGCCAGGGGCGCTGGGGATCTCTGGAAACACCATATATTTT | CASSLQPGALGISGNTIYF
NA | TRBJ1-5 | TRBD1 | TRBV28 | TGTGCCAGCAGTCCTTCGGGACAGGGTCCTCTCGATCAGCCCCAGCATTTT | CASSPSGQGPLDQPQHF
NA | TRBJ1-4 | TRBD1 | TRBV29-1 | TGCAGCGCTACCGGGACAGGGGGTGAAAAACTGTTTTTT | CSATGTGGEKLFF
NA | TRBJ1-2 | NA | TRBV20-1 | TGCAGTGCTTACAGGGACGGGGGCTACACCTTC | CSAYRDGGYTF
NA | TRBJ1-4 | NA | TRBV4-2 | TGTGCCAGCAGCCATCCCCGGGGGAGAGGGACTAATGAAAAACTGTTTTTT | CASSHPRGRGTNEKLFF
NA | TRBJ1-2 | TRBD1 | TRBV28 | TGTGCCAGCAGTTTGACAGGGGGCGGTAACTATGGCTACACCTTC | CASSLTGGGNYGYTF
NA | TRBJ1-2 | TRBD1 | TRBV5-6 | TGTGCCAGCAGCCCACAGGGGGCGCGAGACTACACCTTC | CASSPQGARDYTF
NA | TRBJ2-7 | TRBD2 | TRBV28 | TGTGCCAGCAGTCGGACTAGCGGGAGGCAAACCTACGAGCAGTACTTC | CASSRTSGRQTYEQYF
NA | TRBJ1-1 | NA | TRBV15 | TGTGCCACCAGCAGAGGGGGGGAGCACACTGAAGCTTTCTTT | CATSRGGEHTEAFF
NA | TRBJ2-3 | TRBD2 | TRBV7-8 | TGTGCCAGCAGCCTGGGACTAGCCACAGATACGCAGTATTTT | CASSLGLATDTQYF
NA | TRBJ1-6 | TRBD1 | TRBV19 | TGTGCCAGTAGTCGACAGGGGGCTTATTCACCCCTCCACTTT | CASSRQGAYSPLHF
NA | TRBJ1-2 | NA | TRBV19 | TGTGCCAGTAGTATAGATCGGGCAGGGAATGGCTACACCTTC | CASSIDRAGNGYTF
NA | TRBJ1-1 | NA | TRBV4-3 | TGCGCCAGCAGCCAAGATAGCCGGACTGAAGCTTTCTTT | CASSQDSRTEAFF
NA | TRBJ2-1 | TRBD2 | TRBV5-6 | TGTGCCAGCAGCTTAGAGCTAGCGGGGGGGCCCATCAATGAGCAGTTCTTC | CASSLELAGGPINEQFF
NA | TRBJ1-2 | TRBD1 | TRBV7-8 | TGTGCCAGCAGCCAATCGGGACAGGGGAACTATGGCTACACCTTC | CASSQSGQGNYGYTF
NA | TRBJ2-3 | TRBD1 | TRBV9 | TGTGCCAGCAGCGGGACAGGGTTGACAGATACGCAGTATTTT | CASSGTGLTDTQYF
NA | TRBJ2-5 | TRBD2 | TRBV15 | TGTGCCACCAGCAGAAGCCCCCGACTAGCGGACGAAGAGACCCAGTACTTC | CATSRSPRLADEETQYF
NA | TRBJ2-7 | NA | TRBV2 | TGTGCCAGCAGTGAAGAGAGCGGCGAGCAGTACTTC | CASSEESGEQYF
NA | TRBJ2-7 | TRBD1 | TRBV3-1/TRBV3-2 | TGTGCCAGCAGCTCTGGACAGGGTTACAGAAGGCCCTACGAGCAGTACTTC | CASSSGQGYRRPYEQYF
NA | TRBJ1-6 | NA | TRBV7-3 | TGTGCCAGCAGCCAGACTGTTAGAGCACCCCTCCACTTT | CASSQTVRAPLHF
NA | TRBJ2-7 | NA | TRBV7-9 | TGTGCCAGCAGCCCGATTCCCCACAGTCCCCAGGGGATGGAGCAGTACTTC | CASSPIPHSPQGMEQYF
NA | TRBJ2-7 | TRBD1 | TRBV28 | TGTGCCCTGCAGGGACAGGGAGGAAAGCAGTACTTC | CALQGQGGKQYF
NA | TRBJ2-7 | TRBD2 | TRBV4-3 | TGCGCCAGCAGCCATCGTCGACTAGCGGGACACGAGCAGTACTTC | CASSHRRLAGHEQYF
NA | TRBJ1-3 | NA | TRBV7-9 | TGTGCCAGCAGCTTATATGGAGGGGTGAGCTCTGGAAACACCATATATTTT | CASSLYGGVSSGNTIYF
NA | TRBJ1-1 | TRBD1 | TRBV19 | TGTGCCAGTACCCTGGGACAGATTAACTTGAACACTGAAGCTTTCTTT | CASTLGQINLNTEAFF
NA | TRBJ2-2 | NA | TRBV28 | TGTGCCAGCATGCTAGGGGCGCGGAACACCGGGGAGCTGTTTTTT | CASMLGARNTGELFF
NA | TRBJ1-1 | TRBD1 | TRBV10-2 | TGCGCCAGCAAGACAGGGACTAACACTGAAGCTTTCTTT | CASKTGTNTEAFF
NA | TRBJ2-3 | TRBD1 | TRBV11-2 | TGTGCCAGCAGCTTAAGGGGGCTGGCAGATACGCAGTATTTT | CASSLRGLADTQYF
NA | TRBJ2-2 | TRBD2 | TRBV4-1 | TGCGCCAGCAGCCAAAGGGGTAGCGGGGGGCTGAACACCGGGGAGCTGTTTTTT | CASSQRGSGGLNTGELFF
NA | TRBJ1-5 | NA | TRBV7-2 | TGTGCCAGCAGCGAAGGGATGACAGAGAATCAGCCCCAGCATTTT | CASSEGMTENQPQHF
NA | TRBJ1-5 | TRBD1 | TRBV18 | TGTGCCAGCTCACCAACCGGGACAGGGGTAGGTCAGCCCCAGCATTTT | CASSPTGTGVGQPQHF
NA | TRBJ1-6 | NA | TRBV6-1 | TGTGCCAGCAGTGAGATAGTTCGAAGTTCACCCCTCCACTTT | CASSEIVRSSPLHF
NA | TRBJ1-2 | NA | TRBV5-4 | TGTGCCAGCAGCCAGGAGGGCAGAACGGGCTACACCTTC | CASSQEGRTGYTF